What follows are 6 T cell receptor beta chains derived from one specimen sequenced in a study of blood T cells in healthy people across ages. The use of a sample-barcoded 5' primer and a J-beta primer mix characterized a second PCR of about 7 to 12 cycles. Each CDR3 protein gets one entry after TCRdb re-called the 5' RACE reads with MiXCR. The sample includes roughly 1,300,000 distinct CDR3 sequences, approximately 60% of them seen just once. Sequenced input: blood. The receptors were gathered from a man aged 18 to 35 in good health.

Many counts were recorded for this clonotype. The chain recombines TRBV12-3 or TRBV12-4 with TRBJ1-5; D possibly corresponds to TRBD1 (5 bases). The length of the CDR3 is 15 residues. V lost 4 bases and J lost 7, with 17 bases in between. The CDR3 DNA sequence: TGTGCCAGCAGTTCCAGGGATGGTGTGAGGCAGCCCCAGCATTTT. Translated: CASSSRDGVRQPQHF.

The CDR3 DNA is TGTGCCAGCAGCTCCATAGCGGGCAATGAGCAGTTCTTC. Protein sequence: CASSSIAGNEQFF. The chain couples TRBV5-6 to TRBJ2-1; 7 bases fit TRBD2. The CDR3 is 13 residues long. V dropped 3 bases and J dropped 6; count of bases not matched to a gene: 3. CDR1 is SGHDT, CDR2 YYEEEE, per germline.

The chain employs TRBV5-1 and TRBJ2-5; D ambiguous. The J call is uncertain, as TRBJ2-7 better fits the DNA end. CDR3 length: 12 residues. The germline V gene has CDR1 SGHRS and CDR2 YFSETQ. As DNA, the CDR3 is TGCGCCAGCAGCCCGGAAACCAACGAGCAGTACTTC. It codes for CASSPETNEQYF.

The chain has TRBV6-6 and TRBJ1-2, with 9 bases identical to TRBD1. In germline, CDR1 is MNHNY, CDR2 SVGAGI (reference sequence). The V gene end was trimmed by 2 bases and the J gene end by 2 bases; junction bases not matched to a gene: 3. The CDR3 contains 15 residues. The CDR3 nucleotides read TGTGCCAGCAGTTACGACGGGACAGGGAACTATGGCTACACCTTC. Translated: CASSYDGTGNYGYTF.

J is TRBJ2-1 and V is TRBV4-2; TRBD2 agrees at 7 bases. With V trimmed by 0 bases and J by 4 bases, 6 bases remained unmatched. CDR1 and CDR2 (germline): LGHNA, YNFKEQ. This CDR3 region has 16 residues. The DNA for the CDR3 is TGTGCCAGCAGCCAAGATCCGGGGGGACTATACAATGAGCAGTTCTTC. Encoded protein: CASSQDPGGLYNEQFF.

The chain joins TRBV27 to TRBJ2-3, with D perhaps TRBD1 or TRBD2 (5 bases each). CDR3 length: 14 residues. The germline V gene encodes CDR1 MNHEY and CDR2 SMNVEV (reference sequence). Trimming pared 6 bases from V and 2 bases from J, leaving 12 bases between. The CDR3 nucleotides are TGTGCCAGCAGGGAAGGGACCACCACAGATACGCAGTATTTT. It translates to CASREGTTTDTQYF.